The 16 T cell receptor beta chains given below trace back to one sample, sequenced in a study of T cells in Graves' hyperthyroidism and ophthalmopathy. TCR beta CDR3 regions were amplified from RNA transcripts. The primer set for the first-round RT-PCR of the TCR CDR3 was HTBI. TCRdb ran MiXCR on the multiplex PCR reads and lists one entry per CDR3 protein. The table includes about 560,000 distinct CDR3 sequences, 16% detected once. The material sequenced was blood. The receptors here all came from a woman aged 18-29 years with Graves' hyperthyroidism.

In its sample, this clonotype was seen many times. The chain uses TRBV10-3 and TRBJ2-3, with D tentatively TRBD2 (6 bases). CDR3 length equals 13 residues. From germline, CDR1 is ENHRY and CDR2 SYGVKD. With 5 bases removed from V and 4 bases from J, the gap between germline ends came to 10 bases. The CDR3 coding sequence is TGTGCCATCAGTTGGGACTTGGCAGATACGCAGTATTTT. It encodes CAISWDLADTQYF.

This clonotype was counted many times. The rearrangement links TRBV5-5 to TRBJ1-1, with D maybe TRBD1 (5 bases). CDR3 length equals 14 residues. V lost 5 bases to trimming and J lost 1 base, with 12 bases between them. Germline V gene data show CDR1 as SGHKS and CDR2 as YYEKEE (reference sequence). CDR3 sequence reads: CASSPDRPNTEAFF. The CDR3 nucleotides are TGTGCCAGCAGTCCCGACAGACCGAACACTGAAGCTTTCTTT.

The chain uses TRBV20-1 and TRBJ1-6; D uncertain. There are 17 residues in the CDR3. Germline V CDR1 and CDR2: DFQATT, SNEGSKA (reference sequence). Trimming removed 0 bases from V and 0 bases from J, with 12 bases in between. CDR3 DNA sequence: TGCAGTGCTAGAGATCGAAGGCAGAGCTCCTATAATTCACCCCTCCACTTT. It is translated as CSARDRRQSSYNSPLHF.

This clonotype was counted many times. The CDR3 spells CSVGERGLTYEQYF. CDR3 in DNA: TGCAGCGTTGGGGAAAGAGGACTCACCTACGAGCAGTACTTC. V is TRBV29-1 and J is TRBJ2-7; D possibly corresponds to TRBD2 (5 bases). The CDR3 contains 14 residues. Trimming shortened V by 4 bases and J by 2 bases, and 15 bases separated the two germline ends. Germline V gene data show CDR1 as SQVTM and CDR2 as ANQGSEA.

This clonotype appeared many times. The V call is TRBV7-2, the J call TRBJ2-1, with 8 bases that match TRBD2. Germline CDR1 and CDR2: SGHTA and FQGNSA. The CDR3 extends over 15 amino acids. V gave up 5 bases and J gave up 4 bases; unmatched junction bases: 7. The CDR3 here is CASSKIAGSYNEQFF. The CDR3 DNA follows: TGTGCCAGCAGCAAGATAGCGGGATCATACAATGAGCAGTTCTTC.

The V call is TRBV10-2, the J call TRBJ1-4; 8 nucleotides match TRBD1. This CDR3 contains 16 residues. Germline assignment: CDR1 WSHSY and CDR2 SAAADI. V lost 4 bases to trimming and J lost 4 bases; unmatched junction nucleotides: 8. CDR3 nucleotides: TGCGCCAGCAGTGGGGGACAGGCCTCTTTTAATGAAAAACTGTTTTTT. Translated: CASSGGQASFNEKLFF.

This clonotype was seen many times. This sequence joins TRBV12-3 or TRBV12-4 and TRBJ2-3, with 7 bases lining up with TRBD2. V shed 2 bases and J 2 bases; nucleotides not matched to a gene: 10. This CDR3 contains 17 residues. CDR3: CASSLPRRRDYTDTQYF. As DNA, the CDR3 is TGTGCCAGCAGTTTACCCAGAAGGCGGGACTACACAGATACGCAGTATTTT.

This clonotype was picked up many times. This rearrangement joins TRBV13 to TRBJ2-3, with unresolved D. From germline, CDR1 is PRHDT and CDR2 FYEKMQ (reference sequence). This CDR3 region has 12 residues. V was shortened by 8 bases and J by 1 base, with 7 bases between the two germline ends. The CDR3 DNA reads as TGTGCCAGCCGATCGGGCACAGATACGCAGTATTTT. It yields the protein CASRSGTDTQYF.

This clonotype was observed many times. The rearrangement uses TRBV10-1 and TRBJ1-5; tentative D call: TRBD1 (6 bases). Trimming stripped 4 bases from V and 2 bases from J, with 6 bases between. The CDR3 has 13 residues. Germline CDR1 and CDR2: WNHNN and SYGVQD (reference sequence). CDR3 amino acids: CASSAGGNQPQHF. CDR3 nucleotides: TGCGCCAGCAGTGCAGGGGGCAATCAGCCCCAGCATTTT.

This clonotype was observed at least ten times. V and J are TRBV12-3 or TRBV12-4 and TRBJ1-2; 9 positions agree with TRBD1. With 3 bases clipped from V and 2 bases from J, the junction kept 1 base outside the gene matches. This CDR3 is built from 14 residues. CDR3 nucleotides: TGTGCCAGCAGTTTTGGGACAGGGAACTATGGCTACACCTTC. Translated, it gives CASSFGTGNYGYTF.

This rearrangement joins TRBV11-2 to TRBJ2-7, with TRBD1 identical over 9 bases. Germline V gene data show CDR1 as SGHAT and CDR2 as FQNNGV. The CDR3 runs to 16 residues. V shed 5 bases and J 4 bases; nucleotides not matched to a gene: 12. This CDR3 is CASSPNLGQGNYEQYF. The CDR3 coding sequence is TGTGCCAGCAGCCCCAACCTGGGACAGGGAAATTACGAGCAGTACTTC.

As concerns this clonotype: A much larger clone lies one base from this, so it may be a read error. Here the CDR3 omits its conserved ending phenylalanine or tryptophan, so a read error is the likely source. As DNA, the CDR3 is TGTGCCAGCAGCCGGCCGGGTGCAACTAATGAAAAACTGTTTTCT. This encodes CASSRPGATNEKLFS. This chain connects TRBV28 to TRBJ1-4; D is uncertain. The V and J ends lost 6 bases and 0 bases respectively, with 11 bases between them. The CDR3 runs to 15 residues. Per germline, CDR1 MDHEN and CDR2 SYDVKM.

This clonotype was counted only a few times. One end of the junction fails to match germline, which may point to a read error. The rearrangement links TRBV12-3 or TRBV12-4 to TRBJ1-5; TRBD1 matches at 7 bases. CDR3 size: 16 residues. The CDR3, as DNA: TGTGTCAGCAGTTCCCGACAGGGTTGGGTCAATCAGCCCCAGCATTTT. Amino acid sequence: CVSSSRQGWVNQPQHF.

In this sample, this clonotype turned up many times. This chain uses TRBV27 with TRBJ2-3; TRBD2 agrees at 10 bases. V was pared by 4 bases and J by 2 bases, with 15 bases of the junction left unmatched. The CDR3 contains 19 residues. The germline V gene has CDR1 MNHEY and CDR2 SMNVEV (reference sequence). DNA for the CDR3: TGTGCCAGCAGTTCGGTTATTACTAGGACTAGCGGACCCACAGATACGCAGTATTTT. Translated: CASSSVITRTSGPTDTQYF.

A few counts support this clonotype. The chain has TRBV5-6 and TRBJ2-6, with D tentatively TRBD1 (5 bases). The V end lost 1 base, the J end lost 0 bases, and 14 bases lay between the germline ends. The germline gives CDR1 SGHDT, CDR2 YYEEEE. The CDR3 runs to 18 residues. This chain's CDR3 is CASSLMRQTYSGANVLTF. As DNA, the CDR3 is TGTGCCAGCAGCTTGATGAGACAGACTTACTCTGGGGCCAACGTCCTGACTTTC.

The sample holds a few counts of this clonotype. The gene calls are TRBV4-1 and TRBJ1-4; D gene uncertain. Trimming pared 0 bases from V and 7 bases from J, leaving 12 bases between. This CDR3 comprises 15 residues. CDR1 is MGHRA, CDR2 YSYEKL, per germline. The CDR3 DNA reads TGCGCCAGCAGCCAAGAAGGAATCGCGGTTGAAAAACTGTTTTTT. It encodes CASSQEGIAVEKLFF.